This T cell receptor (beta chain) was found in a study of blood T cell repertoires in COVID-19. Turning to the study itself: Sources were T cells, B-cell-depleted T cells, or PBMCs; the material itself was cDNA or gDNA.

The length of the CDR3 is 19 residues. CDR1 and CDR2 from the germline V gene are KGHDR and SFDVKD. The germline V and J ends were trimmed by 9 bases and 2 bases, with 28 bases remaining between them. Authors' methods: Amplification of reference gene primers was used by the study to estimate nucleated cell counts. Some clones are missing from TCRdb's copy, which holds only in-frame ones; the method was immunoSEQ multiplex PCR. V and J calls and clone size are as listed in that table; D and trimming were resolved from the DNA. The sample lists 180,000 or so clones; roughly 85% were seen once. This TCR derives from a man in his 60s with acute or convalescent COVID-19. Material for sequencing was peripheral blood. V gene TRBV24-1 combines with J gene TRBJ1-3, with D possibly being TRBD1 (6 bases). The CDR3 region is CATCHVRTGNFRPGNTIYF. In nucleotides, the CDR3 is TGTGCCACCTGCCACGTCCGAACAGGGAATTTTAGACCTGGAAACACCATATATTTT.